This T cell receptor (beta chain) was obtained from a study of shared clonotypes between healthy human individuals. About this clone itself: Its antigen remains unidentified.

CD45RO-negative CD8 cells positively selected for CCR7 made up the naive population, which excluded terminally differentiated effector memory CD45RA+ cells. HIV-negative, healthy adults without recent acute infections or vaccinations were the donors. Data came from immunoSEQ multiplex PCR; TCRdb stores just in-frame clones and leaves some out. Of approximately 590,000 clones in the sample, around 95% were seen once. The study's findings and limits: Relative to memory subsets, naive subsets generally showed larger estimated richness. The researchers took only blood, and tissue repertoires probably look different.

The CDR3 is 14 amino acids. Germline CDR1 reads SGDLS; CDR2 reads YYNGEE. The chain has TRBV9 and TRBJ2-5, with D perhaps assigned TRBD1 or TRBD2 (5 bases each). The end of the DNA is better explained by TRBJ2-7, so the J call may be wrong. Sequencing input: naive CD8+ T cells sorted from blood. The receptor was isolated from a woman in her 30s in good health. As DNA, the CDR3 is TGTGCCAGCAGCGTAAGCTGGGGGTCCTACGAGCAGTACTTC. Protein product: CASSVSWGSYEQYF.